This T cell receptor (beta chain) was sequenced during a study of CD8+CD57+ T cells in acquired aplastic anemia. The CDR3 consists of 15 residues. Germline CDR1 and CDR2: DFQATT and SNEGSKA (reference sequence). Trimming pared 3 bases from V and 4 bases from J, leaving 18 bases between. It was genomic DNA that served as the template for profiling TCR beta VDJ and CDR3. TCRdb reanalysed the reads using MiXCR and keeps one entry per CDR3 protein. The table lists about 260,000 distinct CDR3 sequences, approximately 86% of them singletons, with over 35% in the top ten. Sequencing involved patients with CD8+CD57+ cell expansion previously shown by flow cytometry.

The specimen sequenced was sorted CD4+, CD8+, or CD8+CD57+ T cells (not recorded which) from PBMCs. The clonotype was recovered from a human donor with aplastic anemia. The V gene is TRBV20-1, the J gene TRBJ1-1, with D perhaps TRBD1 (5 bases). The CDR3 reads CSASSWGRKVTEAFF. DNA of the CDR3: TGCAGTGCTAGTAGTTGGGGACGCAAGGTCACTGAAGCTTTCTTT.